Listed below are T cell receptor beta chains from one sample, sequenced in a study of T cells after yellow fever vaccination. Each CDR3 protein gets one entry after TCRdb re-called the 5' RACE reads with MiXCR. The sample shows 150,000 to 200,000 distinct CDR3 sequences, approximately 6.8% of them seen only once. The sample was CD4+ T cells sorted from PBMCs, taken around 5 days after the first yellow fever vaccination. The origin of the receptors is a young man who received the YFV17D yellow fever vaccine. Each CDR3 is given with its conserved first and last residue. Each record gives: V gene, J gene, D gene, clone size, CDR3 DNA, CDR3 protein. D genes are given only for firm matches. Size values are once, few and many counts, or a class for expanded clones, and some rows have none.

TRBV11-3	TRBJ2-3	TRBD2	NA	TGTGCCAGCAGCTTAGGCCTAGCGGGGCGGACAGATACGCAGTGTTTT	CASSLGLAGRTDTQCF
TRBV11-3	TRBJ2-3	TRBD1	many	TGTGCCAGCAGTTACTCGGCACAGGGGAGCACAGATACGCAGTATTTT	CASSYSAQGSTDTQYF
TRBV30	TRBJ2-7	NA	few	TGTGCCTGGAGTGTTCAGGGCAACTACGAGCAGTACTTC	CAWSVQGNYEQYF
TRBV11-2	TRBJ2-5	NA	NA	TGTGCCAGCAGCCGCGACGTACTAGGCTCCCAAGAGACCCAGTACTTC	CASSRDVLGSQETQYF
TRBV5-4	TRBJ1-2	NA	NA	TGTGCCAGCAGCTGGCCCGGGGCAGACGGCTACACCTTC	CASSWPGADGYTF
TRBV7-9	TRBJ1-2	NA	NA	TGTGCCAGCAGGGACGGCGGGGGAGCTAACTATGGCTACACCTTC	CASRDGGGANYGYTF
TRBV20-1	TRBJ1-2	NA	few	TGCAGTGCTCCCGGGGGCGGGGTGAACTATGGCTACACCTTC	CSAPGGGVNYGYTF
TRBV7-7	TRBJ2-1	TRBD2	NA	TGTGCTAGCAGCTTTTTAGCGGGGGGGCCCAATGAGCAGTTCTTC	CASSFLAGGPNEQFF
TRBV5-8	TRBJ2-7	TRBD1	NA	TGTGCCAGCAGCATAACACAGGGGATCGAGCAGTACTTC	CASSITQGIEQYF
TRBV24-1	TRBJ2-3	NA	many	TGTGCCACCAGTAGTGGGCGGCGGGGGACAGGAGATACGCAGTATTTT	CATSSGRRGTGDTQYF
TRBV5-5	TRBJ1-1	TRBD1	many	TGTGCCAGCAGCTTGTCAGGGGGCACTGAAGCTTTCTTT	CASSLSGGTEAFF
TRBV5-1	TRBJ2-1	NA	NA	TGCGCCAGCAGCTTGGATATCGTCGCTTCCCCCTTACCTAACAATGAGCAGTTCTTC	CASSLDIVASPLPNNEQFF
TRBV6-1	TRBJ1-1	NA	NA	TGTGCCAGCAGCCCCGAGGGGCGACGGGGAGCTTTCTTT	CASSPEGRRGAFF
TRBV12-3/TRBV12-4	TRBJ1-2	NA	many	TGTGCCAGCAGCGGCGACCATTGGACCGACTATGGCTACACCTTC	CASSGDHWTDYGYTF
TRBV7-3	TRBJ2-2	NA	many	TGTGCCAGCCGCGGGGGCGGGGACACCGGGGAGCTGTTTTTT	CASRGGGDTGELFF
TRBV12-3/TRBV12-4	TRBJ2-1	TRBD2	many	TGTGCCAGCAGACCGGGACTAGCGGGGGGGAATGGGCAGTTCTTC	CASRPGLAGGNGQFF
TRBV6-2/TRBV6-3	TRBJ2-5	NA	many	TGTGCCAGCAGTTACACACCTCGACTCGACCAGACCCAGTACTTC	CASSYTPRLDQTQYF
TRBV5-1	TRBJ1-4	NA	many	TGCGCCAGCAGCGTGACACCTGCAACTAATGAAAAACTGTTTTTT	CASSVTPATNEKLFF
TRBV7-9	TRBJ1-5	NA	many	TGTGCCAGCAGCTTAGCGCTGATTGGTGACAGTCCGCAGCCCCAGCATTTT	CASSLALIGDSPQPQHF
TRBV5-1	TRBJ2-2	NA	many	TGCGCCAGCAGCTTCATAGCAGGGAACACCGGGGAGCTGTTTTTT	CASSFIAGNTGELFF
TRBV5-1	TRBJ2-7	TRBD1	many	TGCGCCAGCAGCTTGGGGGGGACAGACGCCGCCTACGAGCAGTACTTC	CASSLGGTDAAYEQYF
TRBV7-3	TRBJ2-1	NA	NA	TGTGCCAGCAGCCGAGGGGCCTCCCGGTACAATGAGCAGTTCTTC	CASSRGASRYNEQFF
TRBV27	TRBJ1-2	TRBD1	NA	TGTGCCAGCAGCCCCACGGGACAGGTCTCCCGGGGCTATGGCTACACCTTC	CASSPTGQVSRGYGYTF
TRBV9	TRBJ1-3	NA	many	TGTGCCAGCAGCGTAGAAGGGAGACCTGAGAGCACCATATATTTT	CASSVEGRPESTIYF
TRBV28	TRBJ2-1	NA	few	TGTGCCAGCAGTTTAGGGGTCGGCAGTCCCCAGTTCTTC	CASSLGVGSPQFF
TRBV5-1	TRBJ2-5	NA	many	TGCGCCAGCAGCTCCAGCCCGGGGCAACAAGAGACCCAGTACTTC	CASSSSPGQQETQYF
TRBV4-2	TRBJ2-3	NA	many	TGTGCCAGCAGCCAAAGTCAAGACAGTCCGACGCAGTATTTT	CASSQSQDSPTQYF
TRBV20-1	TRBJ2-4	NA	few	TGCAGTGCCCCAGGGAGAGGAAACATTCAGTACTTC	CSAPGRGNIQYF
TRBV5-1	TRBJ2-1	TRBD1	few	TGCGCCAGCAGCGCCGACAGGGGAAAACACAATGAGCAGTTCTTC	CASSADRGKHNEQFF
TRBV11-2	TRBJ1-2	NA	many	TGTGCCAGCAGCTTAGGTCTGGCTAACTATGGCTACACCTTC	CASSLGLANYGYTF
TRBV7-3	TRBJ2-5	NA	many	TGTGCCAGCAGCTTAACCAGCAGTATCCAAGAGACCCAGTACTTC	CASSLTSSIQETQYF